The rows below give T cell receptor beta chains drawn from one sample of a study of identifying expanded T cells in peripheral blood. Here immunoSEQ multiplex PCR was the method, and the copy in TCRdb shows in-frame clones only, minus some. The table lists approximately 85,000 clones, more than 75% of them singletons. The source material was blood. The receptors stem from a person aged 18-69 years in good health. The CDR3 runs from the conserved cysteine through the conserved F or W.

CDR3 protein: CASSFSANTEAFF; V gene: TRBV5-6
CDR3 protein: CASSGRQGETQYF; V gene: TRBV2
CDR3 protein: CASSQGASRWETQYF; V gene: TRBV4-3
CDR3 protein: CASSQWEGFYEQYF; V gene: TRBV7-2
CDR3 protein: CASSRAGVTTTNEKLFF; V gene: TRBV7-2
CDR3 protein: CASSLARPGTSGGGDTQYF; V gene: TRBV7-2
CDR3 protein: CASSPKTSYNEQFF; V gene: TRBV5-4
CDR3 protein: CASRRQQGAGGYTF; V gene: TRBV27
CDR3 protein: CASRPLAGGYEQYF; V gene: TRBV28
CDR3 protein: CASRNTNNSPLHF; V gene: TRBV27
CDR3 protein: CAISVQGAEETQYF; V gene: TRBV10-3
CDR3 protein: CSVGAYRDSRGAGELFF; V gene: TRBV29-1
CDR3 protein: CSASIRGGQYF; V gene: TRBV20-1
CDR3 protein: CASSLISGGKLFF; V gene: TRBV7-8
CDR3 protein: CASSWGDRYTF; V gene: TRBV6-5
CDR3 protein: CASSPTGREQYF; V gene: TRBV19
CDR3 protein: CASSFGTSGENEQYF; V gene: TRBV7-9
CDR3 protein: CASSVRQVPEAFF; V gene: TRBV7-2
CDR3 protein: CASSKVRGDKEGEQFF; V gene: TRBV21-1
CDR3 protein: CASSLASLAGVDTQYF; V gene: TRBV7-2
CDR3 protein: CATTEGAGTDTQYF; V gene: TRBV2
CDR3 protein: CASPHLASPDTQYF; V gene: TRBV2
CDR3 protein: CASSRTSGGPGEQYF; V gene: TRBV5-4
CDR3 protein: CASSPKEQGHLSGANVLTF; V gene: TRBV18
CDR3 protein: CASSSGASNSPLHF; V gene: TRBV2
CDR3 protein: CSVVNTEAFF; V gene: TRBV29-1
CDR3 protein: CASSSDRSSGELFF; V gene: TRBV2
CDR3 protein: CASSLYPGVGGDYGYTF; V gene: TRBV28
CDR3 protein: CSVEGGGGYTF; V gene: TRBV29-1
CDR3 protein: CASSLVAGAAYGYTF; V gene: TRBV5-6
CDR3 protein: CASSTHLGDTQYF; V gene: TRBV19
CDR3 protein: CASEAAYSNQPQHF; V gene: TRBV7-2
CDR3 protein: CASSVAPIGRGSYEQYF; V gene: TRBV9
CDR3 protein: CATHSTGAKEQYF; V gene: TRBV6-6
CDR3 protein: CASSSPSRQTYEQYF; V gene: TRBV7-9
CDR3 protein: CATSREISGTGYGGYTF; V gene: TRBV15
CDR3 protein: CASSPSMGQGLSGANVLTF; V gene: TRBV18
CDR3 protein: CASMASGGDRTDTQYF; V gene: TRBV2
CDR3 protein: CASSADPEALSSYEQYF; V gene: TRBV2
CDR3 protein: CASSYASGRTNTQYF; V gene: TRBV6-5
CDR3 protein: CASNPGQGAWETQYF; V gene: TRBV2
CDR3 protein: CATRSVLDLRTDTQYF; V gene: TRBV19
CDR3 protein: CASSARPGLAGAYEQYF; V gene: TRBV6-1